The T cell receptor (beta chain) under discussion was sequenced for a study of T cell responses to AZD1222 COVID-19 vaccine (dated by TCRdb to the early 2020s). For context, the study as a whole: AZD1222 recipients given second doses at about 4 weeks or at about 12 weeks were pooled, since spike-specific TCR depth and breadth were not found to differ between the two schedules. A total of 240 or so trial participants underwent TCR sequencing, of whom about 200 had received two doses of AZD1222 and roughly 26 had received two doses of the MenACWY control vaccine. Trial participants were enrolled into age subgroups of 18-55, 56-69 and 70-plus years, which contained about 150, 27 and 61 TCR-sequenced participants, respectively. Broad study findings and their caveats: Vaccine-associated CD4 TCRs spanned the whole spike protein, with dominant responses in regions 160-218 and 743-854. In the small 56-69-year group, the increase in depth fell short of significance, most likely because of low power. Conclusions about previously exposed vaccinees are limited because only five or six AZD1222 recipients were SARS-CoV-2 seropositive at baseline. After two AZD1222 doses, both the breadth and the depth of spike-specific TCRs were significantly higher than at day 0 and than in MenACWY recipients. Because no day 14 peak-response samples were available, the repertoires could be characterized only after the peak T cell response. Participants were mostly white British and included more females than males, and it was suggested by the authors that clonal diversity may have been underestimated. Nearly half of unique spike-specific TCRs reportedly recognized epitopes outside regions mutated in the B.1.351 and B.1.1.7 variants.

Including the terminal cysteine and phenylalanine, the CDR3 comprises 16 residues. Here the CDR3 DNA is all that survives: 48 bases in frame from base 1. In the germline V gene, CDR1 corresponds to MNHEY and CDR2 to SVGAGI. Cut back by 0 bases and 4 bases, the V and J ends lie 15 bases apart. The time point label here, explained by the study, means: baseline before first vaccination. Vaccinee samples came from UK trials COV001 and COV002, including a single-blind randomized controlled phase 2/3 trial of AZD1222 (ChAdOx1 nCoV-19) in healthy adults. Trial participant PBMC samples were collected at day 0 and day 28 after the second dose for TCRbeta chain sequencing. The CDR3 regions of human TCRbeta chains were analyzed by immunosequencing. From the authors' description of their analysis: TCRs in the repertoires were compared against a reference library of SARS-CoV-2-specific TCRs that had been generated with the MIRA antigen-specificity platform. Breadth meant the fraction of unique TCRs that were SARS-CoV-2-associated, whereas depth meant the fraction of total T cells that were SARS-CoV-2-associated. Each spike-specific TCR was assigned to its reactive spike region and to a CD4 or CD8 class using the MIRA data. Log10-transformed breadth and depth values were compared by one-way ANOVA with Sidak's multiple comparisons tests. TCRdb obtained this table from immuneACCESS and retained in-frame rearrangements with V and J assigned. These tables miss some clones; where compared with another copy, unresolved V genes account for less than half of the shortfall, and the remainder is unexplained. The V and J calls and clone size come from that table; D and trimming were worked out from the DNA. The sample table shows approximately 100,000 clones, and around nine tenths are seen once. The ten biggest clones cover 3.5% to 4.5% of the sample.

This clone has a handful of counts. Its cognate antigen has yet to be identified. One base away there is no much larger clone; base qualities are not given. The chain was built from TRBV6-5 and TRBJ1-1; TRBD1 might be the D gene, on 6 matching bases. The origin of this receptor is an adult in good health. Sequencing used peripheral blood, obtained on day 0 of AZD1222 vaccination. The DNA sequence is TGTGCCAGCAGTTACTCGAATCGGGGAGGGGGCACTGAAGCTTTCTTT. Translated, it gives CASSYSNRGGGTEAFF.